These 20 T cell receptor beta chains originate from one sample sequenced in a study of blood T cell repertoires in COVID-19. Clones were read by immunoSEQ multiplex PCR, and TCRdb kept only the in-frame ones, dropping some. This table has a few hundred thousand clones, approximately 90% appearing once. The sequencing sample was made of peripheral blood. These receptors came from a woman aged 40 to 55 with acute or convalescent COVID-19.

The CDR3 DNA reads as TGTGCCAGCAGCCAAGTTACTGGACAGGGGCCTGAGCAGTTCTTC. Translated: CASSQVTGQGPEQFF. The chain employs TRBV3-1 (or the pseudogene TRBV3-2) and TRBJ2-1; 9 positions agree with TRBD1. CDR1 LGHDT and CDR2 YNNKEL come from the germline V gene (reference sequence). This CDR3 region has 15 residues. V was clipped by 1 base and J by 9 bases; unmatched bases: 7.

The V call is TRBV28, the J call TRBJ1-1; possibly TRBD1 for D (6 bases). This CDR3 is 14 amino acids long. From germline, CDR1 is MDHEN and CDR2 SYDVKM. With 6 bases removed from V and 0 bases from J, the gap between germline ends came to 11 bases. CDR3 nucleotide sequence: TGTGCCAGCAGACCAGGGGTGATGAACACTGAAGCTTTCTTT. Amino acids: CASRPGVMNTEAFF.

V usage is TRBV30 and J usage is TRBJ2-6, with D possibly matching TRBD1 (6 bases). The CDR3 spans 14 residues. CDR1 is GTSNPN and CDR2 is SVGIG in the germline V gene (reference sequence). Trimming took 4 bases from V and 5 from J, leaving 12 bases between them. The CDR3 bases are TGTGCCTGGACTCAGGGGTGGCGGGCCAACGTCCTGACTTTC. It translates to CAWTQGWRANVLTF.

This clone was recorded only once. V is TRBV7-9 and J is TRBJ1-2; TRBD1 agrees at 8 bases. V gave up 3 bases and J gave up 8 bases; unmatched junction bases: 5. The CDR3 is 13 amino acids. Germline CDR1 SEHNR, CDR2 FQNEAQ (reference sequence). The CDR3 spells CASSFDRGSGYTF. The CDR3 region has the DNA TGTGCCAGCAGCTTCGACAGGGGTAGCGGCTACACCTTC.

This clone was seen a single time. The chain couples TRBV9 to TRBJ1-6; D remains ambiguous. The CDR3 extends over 15 amino acids. Trimming took off 4 bases at V and 11 bases at J, with 19 bases between the two ends. The germline V gene encodes CDR1 SGDLS and CDR2 YYNGEE. CDR3 bases: TGTGCCAGCAGCTCCTCCGGGTCCCGACGTCCACCCCTCCACTTT. Its translation is CASSSSGSRRPPLHF.

The chain combines TRBV5-6 with TRBJ1-1; maybe TRBD1 (5 bases). The germline V and J ends were trimmed by 4 bases and 5 bases, with 12 bases remaining between them. Germline V gene sequence: CDR1 SGHDT, CDR2 YYEEEE. This CDR3 comprises 13 residues. CDR3 in amino acids: CASSQGLGTEAFF. CDR3 bases: TGTGCCAGCAGCCAGGGACTAGGGACTGAAGCTTTCTTT.

The chain is built from TRBV29-1 and TRBJ2-2; D might be TRBD1 (6 bases). This CDR3 has 11 amino acids. The germline V and J ends were trimmed by 7 bases and 4 bases, with 7 bases remaining between them. Germline lookup yields CDR1 SQVTM and CDR2 ANQGSEA. The CDR3 here is CSARGTGELFF. The CDR3 DNA is TGCAGCGCCAGGGGCACCGGGGAGCTGTTTTTT.

The CDR3 loop is CASSQGSGVENEQFF. DNA of the CDR3: TGCGCCAGCAGCCAAGGTAGCGGGGTGGAAAATGAGCAGTTCTTC. V gene TRBV4-1 combines with J gene TRBJ2-1, with 8 positions matching TRBD2. Germline CDR1 MGHRA, CDR2 YSYEKL. J lost 7 bases, V lost 1 base, and 6 bases had no gene match. The length of the CDR3 is 15 residues.

The chain is built from TRBV11-2 and TRBJ2-7; the D is unclear. This CDR3 is 13 amino acids long. V lost 1 base, J lost 2 bases, and 6 bases lay in between. CDR1 is SGHAT and CDR2 is FQNNGV in the germline V gene. The CDR3 loop is CASSLGLPYEQYV. The CDR3 region has the DNA TGTGCCAGCAGCTTAGGGCTTCCCTACGAGCAGTACGTC.

This chain connects TRBV7-2 to TRBJ1-1; perhaps TRBD1 as D (5 bases). V lost 6 bases to trimming and J lost 0 bases, with 8 bases between them. The CDR3 has 13 residues. The germline V gene has CDR1 SGHTA and CDR2 FQGNSA. CDR3 in amino acids: CASSVQVNTEAFF. The DNA of the CDR3 is TGTGCCAGCAGTGTACAGGTGAACACTGAAGCTTTCTTT.

This clone was recorded a few times. The chain recombines TRBV6-5 with TRBJ1-2; D not resolved. The CDR3 is made up of 12 amino acids. In germline, CDR1 is MNHEY, CDR2 SVGAGI. Trimming shortened V by 8 bases and J by 4 bases, and 11 bases separated the two germline ends. CDR3 in amino acids: CASGRPIYGYTF. The CDR3 DNA is TGTGCCAGCGGCAGGCCTATCTATGGCTACACCTTC.

This chain connects TRBV18 to TRBJ2-1; D unclear. V shed 6 bases and J shed 8 bases, with 14 bases lying between them. The CDR3 is 13 residues long. Germline CDR1 reads KGHSH; CDR2 reads LQKENI. CDR3 loop: CASSKTTMYEQFF. The DNA of the CDR3 is TGTGCCAGCTCTAAAACTACTATGTATGAGCAGTTCTTC. The variable domain in full, with the rest retrieved from reference TRBV18 and TRBJ2-1, is NAGVMQNPRHLVRRRGQEARLRCSPMKGHSHVYWYRQLPEEGLKFMVYLQKENIIDESGMPKERFSAEFPKEGPSILRIQQVVRGDSAAYFCASSKTTMYEQFFGPGTRLTVL.

This clone was seen only a few times. The gene calls are TRBV27 and TRBJ1-6; TRBD1 might be the D (6 bases). The germline CDR1 and CDR2 sequences are MNHEY and SMNVEV (reference sequence). The CDR3 has 14 residues. V was trimmed by 3 bases and J by 10 bases, leaving 13 bases between them. The CDR3 DNA follows: TGTGCCAGCAGTTTGGGCAGGGGTGGCTCACCCCTCCACTTT. Translated: CASSLGRGGSPLHF.

This clone was picked up a small number of times. This chain joins TRBV24-1 and TRBJ1-5; D remains unclear. Trimming took 0 bases from V and 7 from J, leaving 6 bases between them. This CDR3 has 13 amino acids. Germline CDR1 reads KGHDR; CDR2 reads SFDVKD. CDR3 bases: TGTGCCACCAGTGATTTGGCGGGACAGCCCCAGCATTTT. Encoded protein: CATSDLAGQPQHF.

The chain combines TRBV24-1 with TRBJ1-2; 11 nucleotides align to TRBD1. From germline, CDR1 is KGHDR and CDR2 SFDVKD. The V and J ends lost 4 bases and 7 bases, in that order; junction bases with no gene match: 1. The CDR3 loop spans 13 amino acids. The CDR3 reads CATSEGQGVGYTF. DNA of the CDR3: TGTGCCACCAGTGAGGGACAGGGGGTTGGCTACACCTTC.

This clone was counted a few times. The V and J genes are TRBV27 and TRBJ2-7; possible D gene TRBD2, 6 bases. V was trimmed by 6 bases and J by 6 bases, leaving 18 bases between them. CDR3 size: 14 residues. From germline, CDR1 is MNHEY and CDR2 SMNVEV (reference sequence). This CDR3 reads CASSRDSTVAEQYV. Written as DNA, the CDR3 is TGTGCCAGCAGCCGGGACTCCACGGTCGCCGAGCAGTACGTC.

For this clone: Other DNA sequences in the same sample also yield this CDR3. This chain uses TRBV11-3 with TRBJ2-3; D perhaps matches TRBD2 (5 bases). Per germline, CDR1 SGHNT and CDR2 YENEEA. This CDR3 spans 14 amino acids. The ends were cut back, 4 bases at V and 0 bases at J, with 8 bases in the middle. The CDR3 DNA follows: TGTGCCAGCAGCTCCGGGGTCAGCACAGATACGCAGTATTTT. The encoded protein is CASSSGVSTDTQYF. Together with reference TRBV11-3 and TRBJ2-3, the CDR3 gives the full variable domain: EAGVVQSPRYKIIEKKQPVAFWCNPISGHNTLYWYLQNLGQGPELLIRYENEEAVDDSQLPKDRFSAERLKGVDSTLKIQPAELGDSAVYLCASSSGVSTDTQYFGPGTRLTVL.

This chain uses TRBV4-1 with TRBJ1-6, with a possible D match to TRBD1 (6 bases). The CDR3 extends over 17 amino acids. Per the germline V gene, CDR1 is MGHRA and CDR2 is YSYEKL. V gave up 0 bases and J gave up 9 bases, with 18 bases separating them. The CDR3 region has the DNA TGCGCCAGCAGCCAAGATGGGGGGGCGCCGGGAGGTTCACCCCTCCACTTT. It encodes CASSQDGGAPGGSPLHF.

CDR3: CAIQGQGDEQFF. CDR3 nucleotides: TGTGCCATCCAGGGACAGGGCGATGAGCAGTTCTTC. This chain links TRBV10-3 with TRBJ2-1; TRBD1 agrees at 9 bases. This CDR3 spans 12 amino acids. Trimming took 8 bases from V and 8 from J; bases not matched to a gene: 4. Germline V gives CDR1 ENHRY, CDR2 SYGVKD.

The chain couples TRBV7-3 to TRBJ2-3; D possibly corresponds to TRBD1 (6 bases). V was cut by 1 base and J by 3 bases, with 11 bases left in between. The germline V gene encodes CDR1 SGHTA and CDR2 FQGTGA. This CDR3 spans 15 amino acids. For the CDR3, the DNA is TGTGCCAGCAGCTTAAATCCCAGGGGAACAGATACGCAGTATTTT. Its protein is CASSLNPRGTDTQYF.